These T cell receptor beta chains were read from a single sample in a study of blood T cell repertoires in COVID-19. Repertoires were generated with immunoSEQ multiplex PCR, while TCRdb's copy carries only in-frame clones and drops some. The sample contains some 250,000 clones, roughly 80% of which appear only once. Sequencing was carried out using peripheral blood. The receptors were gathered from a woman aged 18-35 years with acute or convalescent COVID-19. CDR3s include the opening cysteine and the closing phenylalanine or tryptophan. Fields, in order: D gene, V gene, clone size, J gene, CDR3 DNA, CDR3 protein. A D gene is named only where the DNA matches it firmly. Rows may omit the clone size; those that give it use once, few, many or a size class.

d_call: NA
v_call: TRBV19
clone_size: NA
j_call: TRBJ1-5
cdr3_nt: TGTGCCAGTAGTATAGGACAGTGGAGCAATCAGCCCCAGCATTTT
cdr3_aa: CASSIGQWSNQPQHF

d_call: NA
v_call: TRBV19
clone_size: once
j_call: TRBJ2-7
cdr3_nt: TGTGCCAGTAGTATAGATGGATACAGGGCCGAGCAGTACTTC
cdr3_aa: CASSIDGYRAEQYF

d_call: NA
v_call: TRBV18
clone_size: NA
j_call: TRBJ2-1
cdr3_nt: TGTGCCAGCTCACCACCCGGGACATTCCATGAGCAGTTCTTC
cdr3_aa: CASSPPGTFHEQFF

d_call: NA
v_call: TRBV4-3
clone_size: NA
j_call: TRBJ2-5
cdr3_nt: TGCGCCAGCAGCCTGGAGTTGTTGGGGAGATACCAAGAGACCCAGTACTTC
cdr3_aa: CASSLELLGRYQETQYF

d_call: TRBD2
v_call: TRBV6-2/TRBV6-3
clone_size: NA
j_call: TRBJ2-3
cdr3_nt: TGTGCCAGCAGCCAGCCGTTGACTAGCGGGAGCTCAGATACGCAGTATTTT
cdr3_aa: CASSQPLTSGSSDTQYF

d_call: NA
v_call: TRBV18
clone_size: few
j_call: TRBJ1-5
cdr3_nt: TGTGCCAGCTCACCGCCCATAGGGGGTCAGCCCCAGCATTTT
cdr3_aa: CASSPPIGGQPQHF

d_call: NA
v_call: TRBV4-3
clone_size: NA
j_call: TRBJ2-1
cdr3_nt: TGCGCCAGCAGCCAAGATTTAGGGAGGATATCCTACAATGAGCAGTTCTTC
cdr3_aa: CASSQDLGRISYNEQFF

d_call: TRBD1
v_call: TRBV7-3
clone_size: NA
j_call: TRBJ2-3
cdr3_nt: TGTGCCAGCAGCTTGGGACAGTACACAGATACGCAGTATTTT
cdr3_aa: CASSLGQYTDTQYF

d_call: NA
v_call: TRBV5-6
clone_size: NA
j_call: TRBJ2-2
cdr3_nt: TGTGCCAGCAGCTTGATCGGTATGAACACCGGGGAGCTGTTTTTT
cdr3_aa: CASSLIGMNTGELFF

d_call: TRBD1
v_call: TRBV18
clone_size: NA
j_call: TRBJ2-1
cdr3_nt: TGTGCCAGCTCACCACCTACAGGGGGCCGGGATGAGCAGTTCTTC
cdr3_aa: CASSPPTGGRDEQFF

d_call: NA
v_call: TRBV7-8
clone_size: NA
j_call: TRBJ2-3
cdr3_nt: TGTGCCAGCAGCCCGAGTTGGACTAGCACAGATACGCAGTATTTT
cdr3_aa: CASSPSWTSTDTQYF

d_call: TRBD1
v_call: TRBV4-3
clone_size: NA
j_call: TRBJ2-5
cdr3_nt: TGCGCCAGCAGCCGGATCCGGGACAGCCAAGAGACCCAGTACTTC
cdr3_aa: CASSRIRDSQETQYF

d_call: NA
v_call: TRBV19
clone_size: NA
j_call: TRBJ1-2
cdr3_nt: TGTGCCAGTAGTAGACCAGGGTATGGCTACACCTTC
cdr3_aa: CASSRPGYGYTF

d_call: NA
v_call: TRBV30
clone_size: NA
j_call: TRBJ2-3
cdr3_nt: TGTGCCTTAGTAGCGGACTACACAGATACGCAGTATTTT
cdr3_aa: CALVADYTDTQYF

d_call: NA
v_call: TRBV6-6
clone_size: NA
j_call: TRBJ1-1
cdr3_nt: TGTGCCAGCAGTTACTTGGCAGGGACTGAAGCTTTCTTT
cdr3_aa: CASSYLAGTEAFF

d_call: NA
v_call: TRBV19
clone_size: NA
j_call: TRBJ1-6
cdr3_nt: TGTGCCAGTAGTATAAGCGACAGGAGCATTAATTCACCCCTCCACTTT
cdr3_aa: CASSISDRSINSPLHF

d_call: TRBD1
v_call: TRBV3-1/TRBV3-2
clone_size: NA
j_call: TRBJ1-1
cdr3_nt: TGTGCCAGCAGCCAAGGACAGGGGTTAGGGGAGAACACTGAAGCTTTCTTT
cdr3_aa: CASSQGQGLGENTEAFF

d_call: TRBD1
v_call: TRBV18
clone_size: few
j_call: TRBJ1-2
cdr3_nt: TGTGCCAGCTCGCCGAGGGACAGGGGGATCGATGGCTACACCTTC
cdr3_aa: CASSPRDRGIDGYTF

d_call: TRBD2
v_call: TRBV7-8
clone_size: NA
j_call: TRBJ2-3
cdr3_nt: TGTGCCAGCAGCTTAGGTCGGGGAGGGAGTAGAGATACGCAGTATTTT
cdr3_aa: CASSLGRGGSRDTQYF

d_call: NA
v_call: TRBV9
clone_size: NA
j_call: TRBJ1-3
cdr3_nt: TGTGCCAGCAGCGTAGGTGGCATAACCTCTGGAAACACCATATATTTT
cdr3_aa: CASSVGGITSGNTIYF

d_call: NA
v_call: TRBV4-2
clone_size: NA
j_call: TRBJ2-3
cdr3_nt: TGTGCCAGCAGCCAAGTTCCAGTGGACAGAGATACGCAGTATTTT
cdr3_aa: CASSQVPVDRDTQYF

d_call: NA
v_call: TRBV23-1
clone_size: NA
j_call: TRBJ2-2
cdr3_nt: TGCGCCAGCAGTCATGTCGTATGGGAGACGCCGGGCACCGGGGAGCTGTTTTTT
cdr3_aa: CASSHVVWETPGTGELFF

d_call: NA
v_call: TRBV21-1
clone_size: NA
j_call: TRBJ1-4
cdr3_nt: TGTGCCAGCAGCAACCAAACCAAAGAAGGGACAGGGTCGGGAAAACTGTTTTTT
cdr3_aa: CASSNQTKEGTGSGKLFF

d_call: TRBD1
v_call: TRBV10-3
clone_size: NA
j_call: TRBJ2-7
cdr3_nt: TGTGCCACCAGACAGGGGTCCTACGAGCAGTACTTC
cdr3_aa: CATRQGSYEQYF

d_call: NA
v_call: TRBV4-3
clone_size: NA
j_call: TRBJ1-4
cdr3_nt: TGCGCCAGCAGCCAAGGGCGTCAGGGGAATGAAAAACTGTTTTTT
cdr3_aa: CASSQGRQGNEKLFF

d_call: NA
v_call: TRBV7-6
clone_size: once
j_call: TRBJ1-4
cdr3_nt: TGTGCCAGCAGCAGAACAAGACAGGCCCTTAATGAAAAACTGTTTTTT
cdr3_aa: CASSRTRQALNEKLFF

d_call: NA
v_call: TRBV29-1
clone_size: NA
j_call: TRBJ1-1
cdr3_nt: TGCAGCGTTAAGGACTCTGAAGCTTTCTTT
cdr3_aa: CSVKDSEAFF

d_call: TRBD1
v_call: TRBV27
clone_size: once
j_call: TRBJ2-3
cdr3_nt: TGTGCCAGCAGTTCCACCGGGACAGCTACAGATACGCAGTATTTT
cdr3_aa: CASSSTGTATDTQYF

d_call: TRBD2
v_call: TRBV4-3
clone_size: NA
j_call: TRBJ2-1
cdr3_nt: TGCGCCAGCAGCCAAGAGGGCCAGGGGACTAGACCCTACAATGAGCAGTTCTTC
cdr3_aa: CASSQEGQGTRPYNEQFF

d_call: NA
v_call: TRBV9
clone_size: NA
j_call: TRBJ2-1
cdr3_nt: TGTGCCAGCAGCGTAGCTACGGGGGTTCTCCTCAATGAGCAGTTCTTC
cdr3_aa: CASSVATGVLLNEQFF

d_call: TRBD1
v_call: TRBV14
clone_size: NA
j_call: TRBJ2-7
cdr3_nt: TGTGCCAGCAGCCCCCACAGGGGTCCCTACGAGCAGTACTTC
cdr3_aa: CASSPHRGPYEQYF

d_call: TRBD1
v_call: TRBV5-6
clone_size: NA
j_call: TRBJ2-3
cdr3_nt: TGTGCCAGCAGCAATGACAGGGGAGATACGCAGTATTTT
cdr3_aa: CASSNDRGDTQYF

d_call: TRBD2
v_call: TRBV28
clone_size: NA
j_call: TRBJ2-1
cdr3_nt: TGTGCCAGCAGTTTAGGGGGGACTAGCGGGAGTAGGCAGTTCTTC
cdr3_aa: CASSLGGTSGSRQFF

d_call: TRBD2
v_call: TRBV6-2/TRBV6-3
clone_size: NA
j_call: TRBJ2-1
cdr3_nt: TGTGCCAGCAGTTACGGAGTAGCGGGGGACTACAATGAGCAGTTCTTC
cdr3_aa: CASSYGVAGDYNEQFF

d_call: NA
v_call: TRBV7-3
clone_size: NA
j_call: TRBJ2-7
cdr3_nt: TGTGCCAGCAGCTTGAAGCCCGGACAGACCTACGAGCAGTACTTC
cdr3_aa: CASSLKPGQTYEQYF

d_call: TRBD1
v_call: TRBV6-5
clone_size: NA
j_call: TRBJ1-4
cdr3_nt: TGTGCCAGCAGTCGAATGGGTCAGGGGGGTGAAAAACTGTTTTTT
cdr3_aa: CASSRMGQGGEKLFF

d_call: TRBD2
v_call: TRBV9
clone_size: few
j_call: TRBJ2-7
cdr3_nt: TGTGCCAGCAGCGTAGGGGACGGACTAGCGGCTACCTACGAGCAGTACTTC
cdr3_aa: CASSVGDGLAATYEQYF

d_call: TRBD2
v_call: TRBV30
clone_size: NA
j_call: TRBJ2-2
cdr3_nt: TGTGCCTCGTGGAGACGACTAGCGGGAGTCACCGGGGAGCTGTTTTTT
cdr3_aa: CASWRRLAGVTGELFF

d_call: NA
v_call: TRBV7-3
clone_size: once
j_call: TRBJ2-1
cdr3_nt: TGTGCCAGCAGCTTAGGTCCCCTCCAAATTGCGCGTGAGCAGTTCTTC
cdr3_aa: CASSLGPLQIAREQFF

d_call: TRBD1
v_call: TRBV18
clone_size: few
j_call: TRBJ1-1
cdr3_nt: TGTGCCAGCTCACCGACAGGGGGGTCGGCTGAAGCTTTCTTT
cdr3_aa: CASSPTGGSAEAFF

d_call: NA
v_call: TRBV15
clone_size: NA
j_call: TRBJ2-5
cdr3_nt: TGTGCCACCGGACTCTCAGAGACCCAGTACTTC
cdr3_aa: CATGLSETQYF

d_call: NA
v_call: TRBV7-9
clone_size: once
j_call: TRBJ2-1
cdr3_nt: TGTGCCAGCAGCTTTATTTCTATTGGAGCGGAAAAGCAGTTCTTC
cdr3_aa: CASSFISIGAEKQFF

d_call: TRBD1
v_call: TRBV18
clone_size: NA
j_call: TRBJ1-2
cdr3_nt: TGTGCCAGCTCACCACAGGACAGGGAGAGTGGCTACACCTTC
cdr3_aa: CASSPQDRESGYTF

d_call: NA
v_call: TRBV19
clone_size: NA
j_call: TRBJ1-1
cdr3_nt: TGTGCCAGTAGTATGAACAGGAACACTGAAGCTTTCTTT
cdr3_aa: CASSMNRNTEAFF

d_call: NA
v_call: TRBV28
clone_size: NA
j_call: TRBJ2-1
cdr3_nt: TGTGCCAGCAGTTTCCTAAGCGGGACACTAACAATGGCCTCCTACAATGAGCAGTTCTTC
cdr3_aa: CASSFLSGTLTMASYNEQFF

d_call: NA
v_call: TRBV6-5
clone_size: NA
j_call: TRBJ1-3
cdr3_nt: TGTGCCAGCAGTTACTCGTCAGGGTCTGGAAACACCATATATTTT
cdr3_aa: CASSYSSGSGNTIYF

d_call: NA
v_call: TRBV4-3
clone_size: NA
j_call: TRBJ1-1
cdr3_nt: TGCGCCAGCAGCCAAGATTCCGGGCGGGACACTGAAGCTTTCTTT
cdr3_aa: CASSQDSGRDTEAFF

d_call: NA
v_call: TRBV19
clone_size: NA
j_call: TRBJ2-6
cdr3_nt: TGTGCCAGTAGTGGCGGGGCTGGGGCCAACGTCCTGACTTTC
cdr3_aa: CASSGGAGANVLTF

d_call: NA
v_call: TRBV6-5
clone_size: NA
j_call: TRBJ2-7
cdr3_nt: TGTGCCAGCAGTTACGGCCTTGATTCTCCCTACGAGCAGTACTTC
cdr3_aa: CASSYGLDSPYEQYF